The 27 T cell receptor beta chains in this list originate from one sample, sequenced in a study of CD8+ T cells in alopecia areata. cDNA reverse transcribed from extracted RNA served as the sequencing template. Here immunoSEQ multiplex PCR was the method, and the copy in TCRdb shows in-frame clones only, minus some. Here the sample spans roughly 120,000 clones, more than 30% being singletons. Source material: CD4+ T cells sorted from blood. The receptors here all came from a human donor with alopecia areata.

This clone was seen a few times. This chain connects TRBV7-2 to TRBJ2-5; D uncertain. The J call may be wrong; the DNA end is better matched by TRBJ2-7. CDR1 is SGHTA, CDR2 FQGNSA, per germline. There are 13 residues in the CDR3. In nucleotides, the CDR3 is TGTGCCAGCAGCACAAGTAACTCCTACGAGCAGTACTTC. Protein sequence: CASSTSNSYEQYF.

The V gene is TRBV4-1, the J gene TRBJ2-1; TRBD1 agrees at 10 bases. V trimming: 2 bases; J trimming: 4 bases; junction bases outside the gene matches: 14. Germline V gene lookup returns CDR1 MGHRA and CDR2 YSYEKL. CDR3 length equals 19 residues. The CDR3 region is CASSQQEFFSGQGYNEQFF. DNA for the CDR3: TGCGCCAGCAGCCAACAAGAATTTTTCTCGGGACAGGGGTACAATGAGCAGTTCTTC.

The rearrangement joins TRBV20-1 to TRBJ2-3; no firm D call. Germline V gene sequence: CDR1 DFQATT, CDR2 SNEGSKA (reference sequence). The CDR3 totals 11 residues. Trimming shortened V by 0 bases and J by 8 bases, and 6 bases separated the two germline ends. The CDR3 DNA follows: TGCAGTGCTAGAGACCCTCCTACGCAGTATTTT. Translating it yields CSARDPPTQYF.

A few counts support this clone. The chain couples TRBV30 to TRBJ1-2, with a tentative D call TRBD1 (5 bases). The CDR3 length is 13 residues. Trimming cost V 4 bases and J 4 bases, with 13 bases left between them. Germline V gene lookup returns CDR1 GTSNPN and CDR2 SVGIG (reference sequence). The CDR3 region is CAWTWGDSYGYTF. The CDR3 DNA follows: TGTGCCTGGACCTGGGGGGACTCCTATGGCTACACCTTC.

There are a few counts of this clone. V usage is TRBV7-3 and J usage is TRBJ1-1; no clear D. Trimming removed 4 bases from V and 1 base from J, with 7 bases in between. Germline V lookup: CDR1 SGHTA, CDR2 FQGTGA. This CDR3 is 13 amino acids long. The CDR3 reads CASSSGPNTEAFF. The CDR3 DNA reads TGTGCCAGCAGCTCCGGGCCGAACACTGAAGCTTTCTTT. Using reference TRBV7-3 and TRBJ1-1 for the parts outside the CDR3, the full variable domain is GAGVSQTPSNKVTEKGKYVELRCDPISGHTALYWYRQSLGQGPEFLIYFQGTGAADDSGLPNDRFFAVRPEGSVSTLKIQRTERGDSAVYLCASSSGPNTEAFFGQGTRLTVV.

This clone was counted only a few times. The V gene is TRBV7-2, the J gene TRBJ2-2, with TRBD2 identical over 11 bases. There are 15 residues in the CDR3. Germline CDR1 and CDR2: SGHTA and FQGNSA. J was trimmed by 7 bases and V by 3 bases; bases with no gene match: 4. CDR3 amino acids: CASSFSSGGNGELFF. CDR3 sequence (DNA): TGTGCCAGCAGCTTTTCTAGCGGGGGGAACGGGGAGCTGTTTTTT.

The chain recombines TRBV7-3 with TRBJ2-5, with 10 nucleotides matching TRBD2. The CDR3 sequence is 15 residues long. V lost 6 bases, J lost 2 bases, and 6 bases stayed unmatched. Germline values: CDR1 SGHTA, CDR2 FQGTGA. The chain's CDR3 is CASSRGLAAQETQYF. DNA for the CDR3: TGTGCCAGCAGTCGCGGACTAGCGGCACAAGAGACCCAGTACTTC. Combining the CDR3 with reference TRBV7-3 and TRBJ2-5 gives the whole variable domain GAGVSQTPSNKVTEKGKYVELRCDPISGHTALYWYRQSLGQGPEFLIYFQGTGAADDSGLPNDRFFAVRPEGSVSTLKIQRTERGDSAVYLCASSRGLAAQETQYFGPGTRLLVL.

CDR3: CSVRLAGGSSSYNEQFF. For the CDR3, the DNA is TGCAGCGTTAGACTAGCGGGGGGCAGTAGCTCCTACAATGAGCAGTTCTTC. The chain carries TRBV29-1 and TRBJ2-1; 13 bases are shared with TRBD2. The CDR3 is 17 amino acids. Looked up from germline, CDR1 is SQVTM and CDR2 is ANQGSEA. V was clipped by 5 bases and J by 0 bases; unmatched bases: 7.

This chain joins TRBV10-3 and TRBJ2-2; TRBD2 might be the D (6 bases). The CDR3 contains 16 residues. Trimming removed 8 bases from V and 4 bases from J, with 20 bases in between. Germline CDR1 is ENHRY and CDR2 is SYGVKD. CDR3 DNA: TGTGCCATCGGACGTACCGGCGGGATTACCACCGGGGAGCTGTTTTTT. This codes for CAIGRTGGITTGELFF.

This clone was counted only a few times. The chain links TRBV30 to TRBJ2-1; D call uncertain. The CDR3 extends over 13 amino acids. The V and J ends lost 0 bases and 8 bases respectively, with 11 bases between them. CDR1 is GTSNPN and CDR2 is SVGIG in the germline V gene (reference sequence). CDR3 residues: CAWSVARRDEQFF. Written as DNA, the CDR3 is TGTGCCTGGAGTGTAGCTAGACGGGATGAGCAGTTCTTC. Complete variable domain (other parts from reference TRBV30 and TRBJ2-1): SQTIHQWPATLVQPVGSPLSLECTVEGTSNPNLYWYRQAAGRGLQLLFYSVGIGQISSEVPQNLSASRPQDRQFILSSKKLLLSDSGFYLCAWSVARRDEQFFGPGTRLTVL.

The DNA for the CDR3 is TGCAGCGTTGAGGTGGTTGGCTACACCTTC. Its protein is CSVEVVGYTF. The chain recombines TRBV29-1 with TRBJ1-2, with no clear D. The CDR3 totals 10 residues. The germline V gene has CDR1 SQVTM and CDR2 ANQGSEA. The V end lost 3 bases, the J end lost 7 bases, and 6 bases lay between the germline ends.

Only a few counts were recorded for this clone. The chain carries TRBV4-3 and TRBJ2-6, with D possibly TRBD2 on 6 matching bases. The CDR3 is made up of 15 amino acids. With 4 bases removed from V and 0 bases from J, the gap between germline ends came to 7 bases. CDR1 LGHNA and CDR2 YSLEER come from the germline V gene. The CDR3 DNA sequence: TGCGCCAGCAGCCCCGGGGGCTCTGGGGCCAACGTCCTGACTTTC. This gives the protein CASSPGGSGANVLTF.

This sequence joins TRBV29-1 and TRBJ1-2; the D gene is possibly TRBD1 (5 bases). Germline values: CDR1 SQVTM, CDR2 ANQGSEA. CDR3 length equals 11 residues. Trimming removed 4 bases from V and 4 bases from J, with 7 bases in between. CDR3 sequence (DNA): TGCAGCGTTGTGGACACCTATGGCTACACCTTC. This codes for CSVVDTYGYTF.

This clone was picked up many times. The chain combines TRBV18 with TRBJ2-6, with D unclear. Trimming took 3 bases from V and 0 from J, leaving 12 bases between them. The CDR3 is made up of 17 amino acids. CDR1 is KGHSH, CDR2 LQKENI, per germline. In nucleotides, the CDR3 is TGTGCCAGCTCACCGGCTTCAGGAATCTCTGGGGCCAACGTCCTGACTTTC. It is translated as CASSPASGISGANVLTF.

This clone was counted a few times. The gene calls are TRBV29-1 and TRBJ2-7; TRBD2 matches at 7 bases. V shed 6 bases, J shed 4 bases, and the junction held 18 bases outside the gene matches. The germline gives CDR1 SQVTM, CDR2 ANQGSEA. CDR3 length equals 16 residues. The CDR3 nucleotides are TGCAGCGTCCCTGGCAGCGGGGCCCGGGGAAGATACGAGCAGTACTTC. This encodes CSVPGSGARGRYEQYF.

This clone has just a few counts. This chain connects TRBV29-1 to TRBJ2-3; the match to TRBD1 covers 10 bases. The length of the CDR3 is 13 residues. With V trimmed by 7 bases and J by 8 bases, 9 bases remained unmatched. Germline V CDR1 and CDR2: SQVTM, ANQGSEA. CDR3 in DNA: TGCAGCGCCTCCGGGACAGGGGTTTTTACGCAGTATTTT. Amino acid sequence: CSASGTGVFTQYF.

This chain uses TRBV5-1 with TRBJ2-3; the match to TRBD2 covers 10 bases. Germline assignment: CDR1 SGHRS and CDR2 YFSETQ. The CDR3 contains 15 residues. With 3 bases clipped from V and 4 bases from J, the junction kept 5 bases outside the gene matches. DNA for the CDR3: TGCGCCAGCAGCTCTAGCGGGAGTGGGTCAGATACGCAGTATTTT. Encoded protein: CASSSSGSGSDTQYF.

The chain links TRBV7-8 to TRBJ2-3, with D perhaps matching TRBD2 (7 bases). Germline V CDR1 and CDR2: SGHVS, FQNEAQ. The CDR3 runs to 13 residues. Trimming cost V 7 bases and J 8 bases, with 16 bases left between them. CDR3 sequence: CASTRGAQGTQYF. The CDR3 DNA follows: TGTGCCAGCACCCGGGGGGCGCAGGGTACGCAGTATTTT.

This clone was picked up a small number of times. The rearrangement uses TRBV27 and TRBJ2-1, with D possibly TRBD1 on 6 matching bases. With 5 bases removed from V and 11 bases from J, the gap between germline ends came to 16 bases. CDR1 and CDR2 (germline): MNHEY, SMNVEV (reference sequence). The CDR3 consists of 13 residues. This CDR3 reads CASSHQGTSQQFF. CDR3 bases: TGTGCCAGCAGTCATCAAGGGACATCCCAGCAGTTCTTC.

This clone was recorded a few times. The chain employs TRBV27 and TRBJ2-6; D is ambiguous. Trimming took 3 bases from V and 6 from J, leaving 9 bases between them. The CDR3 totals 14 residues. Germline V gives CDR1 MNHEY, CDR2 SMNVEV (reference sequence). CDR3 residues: CASSFLTAANVLTF. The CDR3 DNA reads TGTGCCAGCAGTTTCCTTACAGCGGCCAACGTCCTGACTTTC.

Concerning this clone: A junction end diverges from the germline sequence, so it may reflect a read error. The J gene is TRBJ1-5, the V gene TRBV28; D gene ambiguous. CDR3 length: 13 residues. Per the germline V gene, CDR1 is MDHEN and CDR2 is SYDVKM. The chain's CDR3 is CASSLTGNRPQHF. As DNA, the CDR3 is TGTGCCAGCAGTTTAACTGGGAATCGGCCCCAGCATTTT.

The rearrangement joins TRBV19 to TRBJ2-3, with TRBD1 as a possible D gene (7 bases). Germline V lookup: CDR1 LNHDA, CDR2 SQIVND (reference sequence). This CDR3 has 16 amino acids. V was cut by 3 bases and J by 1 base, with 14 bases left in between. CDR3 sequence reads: CASSIGGGAGTDTQYF. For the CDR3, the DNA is TGTGCCAGTAGTATCGGAGGGGGCGCCGGCACAGATACGCAGTATTTT.

The CDR3, as DNA: TGTGCCAGCAGTCCCTACCGACAGGGGGCTTTGATTAGTCAGCCCCAGCATTTT. It encodes CASSPYRQGALISQPQHF. The chain links TRBV28 to TRBJ1-5; 10 nucleotides agree with TRBD1. The CDR3 is made up of 18 amino acids. V lost 5 bases and J lost 6; bases outside the gene matches: 16. The V gene's germline CDR1 is MDHEN and CDR2 SYDVKM. Full variable domain (outside the CDR3, taken from reference TRBV28 and TRBJ1-5): DVKVTQSSRYLVKRTGEKVFLECVQDMDHENMFWYRQDPGLGLRLIYFSYDVKMKEKGDIPEGYSVSREKKERFSLILESASTNQTSMYLCASSPYRQGALISQPQHFGDGTRLSIL.

The CDR3 here is CASSPNIGSGANVLTF. The CDR3, as DNA: TGTGCCAGCAGTCCAAACATCGGCTCTGGGGCCAACGTCCTGACTTTC. The chain couples TRBV27 to TRBJ2-6, with no clear D. The germline V and J ends were trimmed by 5 bases and 0 bases, with 11 bases remaining between them. The CDR3 consists of 16 residues. CDR1 and CDR2 from the germline V gene are MNHEY and SMNVEV (reference sequence).

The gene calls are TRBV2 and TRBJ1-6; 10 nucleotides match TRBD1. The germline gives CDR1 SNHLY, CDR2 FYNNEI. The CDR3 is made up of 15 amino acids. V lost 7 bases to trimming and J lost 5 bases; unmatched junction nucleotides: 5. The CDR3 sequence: CASMTGGTDNSPLHF. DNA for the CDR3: TGTGCCAGCATGACAGGGGGCACTGATAATTCACCCCTCCACTTT. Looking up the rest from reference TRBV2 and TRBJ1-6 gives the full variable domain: EPEVTQTPSHQVTQMGQEVILRCVPISNHLYFYWYRQILGQKVEFLVSFYNNEISEKSEIFDDQFSVERPDGSNFTLKIRSTKLEDSAMYFCASMTGGTDNSPLHFGNGTRLTVT.

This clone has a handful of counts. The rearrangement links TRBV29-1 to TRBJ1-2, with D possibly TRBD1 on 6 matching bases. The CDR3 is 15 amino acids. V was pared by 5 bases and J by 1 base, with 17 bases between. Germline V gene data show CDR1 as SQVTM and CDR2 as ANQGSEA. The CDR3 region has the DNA TGCAGCGTTCCGACGACACCACAGGGTAACTATGGCTACACCTTC. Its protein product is CSVPTTPQGNYGYTF.

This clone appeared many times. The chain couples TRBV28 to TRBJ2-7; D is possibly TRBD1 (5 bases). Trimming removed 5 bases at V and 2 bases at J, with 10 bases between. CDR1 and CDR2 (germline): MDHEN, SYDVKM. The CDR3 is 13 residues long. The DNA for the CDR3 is TGTGCCAGCAGTCCTCGACAGACCTACGAGCAGTACTTC. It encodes CASSPRQTYEQYF. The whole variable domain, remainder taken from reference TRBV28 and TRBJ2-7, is DVKVTQSSRYLVKRTGEKVFLECVQDMDHENMFWYRQDPGLGLRLIYFSYDVKMKEKGDIPEGYSVSREKKERFSLILESASTNQTSMYLCASSPRQTYEQYFGPGTRLTVT.